This paragraph covers one TCR beta chain sequence. The antigen remains unidentified. The sample is drawn from a study of blood T cells in healthy people across ages. Across the study: About one barcoded beta molecule was captured per two T cells (by template switching).

Next came a second PCR, run for 7 to 11 cycles, which used a sample-barcoded 5' primer along with a J-beta primer mix. TCRdb fed the 5' RACE reads into MiXCR, producing one record per CDR3 protein. This table holds about 1.8 million distinct CDR3 sequences, roughly 50% found once. Study-wide results and caveats: Naive CD4+ cell counts and diversity both ran higher in long-lived than in aged donors. With donor CMV status unknown, expanded clonotype changes were possibly confounded.

Germline lookup yields CDR1 KGHDR and CDR2 SFDVKD. Trimming pared 3 bases from V and 11 bases from J, leaving 21 bases between. The CDR3 extends over 15 amino acids. The sequenced sample consisted of blood. The chain recombines TRBV24-1 with TRBJ2-5; D could derive from TRBD1 or TRBD2 (6 bases each). The sequence derives from a woman in her thirties or forties in good health. CDR3 coding DNA: TGTGCCACCAGTGATAGGAGGGGGGAAGAAAATGAGCAGTACTTC. Amino acid sequence: CATSDRRGEENEQYF.